What follows describes a single T cell receptor beta chain. Its antigen is currently unknown. TCRdb keeps only in-frame clones here, not all; method: immunoSEQ multiplex PCR. The sample lists about 130,000 clones; nearly 95% were seen once. The CDR3 consists of 17 residues. Looked up from germline, CDR1 is SEHNR and CDR2 is FQNEAQ (reference sequence). The V and J ends lost 2 bases and 8 bases, in that order; junction bases with no gene match: 10. The data derive from a study of T cell responses to AZD1222 COVID-19 vaccine. Study-level points and caveats: Following two doses of AZD1222, Spike-specific TCR breadth and depth rose. Baseline seropositivity occurred in only a handful of AZD1222 recipients.

The clonotype was recovered from an adult in good health. The source material was peripheral blood, sampled on day 0 of AZD1222 vaccination. The chain joins TRBV7-9 to TRBJ1-6; 9 positions match TRBD1. CDR3 protein: CASSLPPTGGGDSPLHF. The CDR3 bases are TGTGCCAGCAGCTTACCACCCACAGGGGGCGGGGATTCACCCCTCCACTTT.